The 18 T cell receptor beta chains in this list originate from one sample, sequenced in a study of blood T cell repertoires in COVID-19. Assay: immunoSEQ multiplex PCR; the TCRdb copy retains only in-frame clones and omits some. The sample yields approximately 360,000 clones, 80% to 90% seen once. Input material: PBMCs or T cells enriched from blood (not recorded which). These receptors originate from a man aged 40-49 years in a cohort exposed to, infected with or recovered from COVID-19 (not recorded which).

The chain links TRBV5-1 to TRBJ1-6; D may be TRBD1 (5 bases). The CDR3 has 15 residues. Trimming took off 4 bases at V and 6 bases at J, with 14 bases between the two ends. Germline V gene data show CDR1 as SGHRS and CDR2 as YFSETQ. The CDR3 loop reads CASSQTTDLNSPLHF. In DNA form, the CDR3 reads TGCGCCAGCAGCCAGACGACAGATCTTAATTCACCCCTCCACTTT.

V and J are TRBV3-1 (or the pseudogene TRBV3-2) and TRBJ2-6; unclear D gene. CDR1 LGHDT and CDR2 YNNKEL come from the germline V gene (reference sequence). There are 19 residues in the CDR3. The V and J ends lost 4 bases and 0 bases respectively, with 19 bases between them. The CDR3 sequence is CASSLRGGLRGSGANVLTF. In nucleotides, the CDR3 is TGTGCCAGCAGCCTCAGAGGTGGGTTACGAGGCTCTGGGGCCAACGTCCTGACTTTC.

The V and J genes are TRBV28 and TRBJ1-5; D may be TRBD1 (5 bases). Per the germline V gene, CDR1 is MDHEN and CDR2 is SYDVKM. The CDR3 has 13 amino acids. With 6 bases removed from V and 5 bases from J, the gap between germline ends came to 11 bases. CDR3 sequence (DNA): TGTGCCAGCAGAAGGTCGGGGGATCAGCCCCAGCATTTT. Its protein product is CASRRSGDQPQHF.

The chain recombines TRBV5-1 with TRBJ2-2; 8 nucleotides match TRBD2. V gave up 4 bases and J gave up 4 bases; unmatched junction bases: 9. Germline V gives CDR1 SGHRS, CDR2 YFSETQ. The CDR3 spans 16 residues. The CDR3 reads CASSPIAGSSTGELFF. Here the CDR3 DNA reads TGCGCCAGCAGCCCGATAGCGGGATCGAGCACCGGGGAGCTGTTTTTT.

The chain carries TRBV29-1 and TRBJ1-2; tentatively, D is TRBD1 (5 bases). This CDR3 has 13 residues. Trimming pared 3 bases from V and 0 bases from J, leaving 8 bases between. Germline CDR1 and CDR2: SQVTM and ANQGSEA. CDR3 in DNA: TGCAGCGTTGAGACAGTTCCTAACTATGGCTACACCTTC. Residues: CSVETVPNYGYTF. The full variable domain, completed using reference TRBV29-1 and TRBJ1-2, is SAVISQKPSRDICQRGTSLTIQCQVDSQVTMMFWYRQQPGQSLTLIATANQGSEATYESGFVIDKFPISRPNLTFSTLTVSNMSPEDSSIYLCSVETVPNYGYTFGSGTRLTVV.

The rearrangement links TRBV27 to TRBJ1-6; the D is unclear. Trimming left V 7 bases short and J 9 bases short, with 19 bases between. Germline CDR1 reads MNHEY; CDR2 reads SMNVEV (reference sequence). The CDR3 has 15 amino acids. CDR3 protein: CASTPGGVPVSPLHF. The CDR3, as DNA: TGTGCCAGCACCCCGGGCGGGGTTCCCGTTTCACCCCTCCACTTT.

V is TRBV5-1 and J is TRBJ2-7, with 7 bases aligning to TRBD2. The germline V gene has CDR1 SGHRS and CDR2 YFSETQ. The junction had 6 bases not matched to a gene; V was cut back by 4 bases and J by 5 bases. The CDR3 is 13 residues long. CDR3 DNA: TGCGCCAGCAGCGGGAGGGCCCTGAACGAGCAGTACTTC. Its protein product is CASSGRALNEQYF. The whole variable domain, filled in from reference TRBV5-1 and TRBJ2-7, reads KAGVTQTPRYLIKTRGQQVTLSCSPISGHRSVSWYQQTPGQGLQFLFEYFSETQRNKGNFPGRFSGRQFSNSRSEMNVSTLELGDSALYLCASSGRALNEQYFGPGTRLTVT.

This chain uses TRBV18 with TRBJ1-1; no clear D gene. Looked up from germline, CDR1 is KGHSH and CDR2 is LQKENI. The CDR3 is made up of 15 amino acids. V lost 2 bases to trimming and J lost 3 bases, with 13 bases between them. In DNA form, the CDR3 reads TGTGCCAGCTCACCATCGGTTCTTCGAGACACTGAAGCTTTCTTT. Translating it yields CASSPSVLRDTEAFF.

CDR3 in DNA: TGTGCCAGCAGTTTCCTACACCAAATGGGACAGCCTCACGGCGAGCAGTACTTC. Translated, it gives CASSFLHQMGQPHGEQYF. The V call is TRBV28, the J call TRBJ2-7; 7 bases are a match to TRBD1. V shed 3 bases and J 6 bases; nucleotides not matched to a gene: 20. Germline V CDR1 and CDR2: MDHEN, SYDVKM. The CDR3 has 18 amino acids.

The V and J genes are TRBV25-1 and TRBJ2-5; a weak D match, TRBD1 (5 bases). The CDR3 runs 15 residues. With 5 bases removed from V and 5 bases from J, the gap between germline ends came to 18 bases. Germline V gene sequence: CDR1 MGHDK, CDR2 SYGVNS. DNA of the CDR3: TGTGCCAGCAGTCAACCCCAGGGCTTTTGGGAGACCCAGTACTTC. This encodes CASSQPQGFWETQYF. The variable domain in full, with the rest retrieved from reference TRBV25-1 and TRBJ2-5, is EADIYQTPRYLVIGTGKKITLECSQTMGHDKMYWYQQDPGMELHLIHYSYGVNSTEKGDLSSESTVSRIRTEHFPLTLESARPSHTSQYLCASSQPQGFWETQYFGPGTRLLVL.

This chain uses TRBV27 with TRBJ2-3; 7 bases line up with TRBD2. The V gene end was trimmed by 4 bases and the J gene end by 7 bases; junction bases not matched to a gene: 11. The CDR3 is made up of 15 amino acids. Germline V CDR1 and CDR2: MNHEY, SMNVEV (reference sequence). In DNA, the CDR3 is TGTGCCAGCAGTTGGGGGGGAGTCCTTACAAATACGCAGTATTTT. It specifies CASSWGGVLTNTQYF.

V usage is TRBV7-2 and J usage is TRBJ2-2; 7 positions agree with TRBD2. The CDR3 sequence is 15 residues long. V trimming: 3 bases; J trimming: 4 bases; junction bases outside the gene matches: 5. Per the germline V gene, CDR1 is SGHTA and CDR2 is FQGNSA. For the CDR3, the DNA is TGTGCCAGCAGCTTTCGACTAGCAGTCACCGGGGAGCTGTTTTTT. Protein sequence: CASSFRLAVTGELFF.

The chain employs TRBV11-2 and TRBJ2-7; 12 bases match TRBD2. Per germline, CDR1 SGHAT and CDR2 FQNNGV. V shed 5 bases, J shed 4 bases, and the junction held 6 bases outside the gene matches. The CDR3 is made up of 15 amino acids. The CDR3 DNA is TGTGCCAGCAGCCCTCGACTAGCGGGAGTTTACGAGCAGTACTTC. The encoded protein is CASSPRLAGVYEQYF.

This clone was counted between two and nine times. The chain uses TRBV2 and TRBJ2-7; 11 nucleotides align to TRBD1. J gave up 5 bases and V 4 bases, and 7 bases lay outside the gene matches. Germline CDR1 and CDR2: SNHLY and FYNNEI. The CDR3 totals 15 residues. The CDR3 loop is CASSARGQGANEQYF. CDR3 sequence (DNA): TGTGCCAGCAGTGCCCGCGGACAGGGGGCCAACGAGCAGTACTTC.

This sequence joins TRBV12-3 or TRBV12-4 and TRBJ2-4; D unclear. Deletions cut 3 bases from V and 1 base from J, with 4 bases between. This CDR3 is 13 amino acids long. In nucleotides, the CDR3 is TGTGCCAGCAGTTTGACTGCCAAAAACATTCAGTACTTC. As protein: CASSLTAKNIQYF.

This chain connects TRBV27 to TRBJ2-3; 11 bases agree with TRBD2. This CDR3 has 16 amino acids. The V and J ends lost 3 bases and 0 bases, in that order; junction bases with no gene match: 2. Germline lookup yields CDR1 MNHEY and CDR2 SMNVEV (reference sequence). In nucleotides, the CDR3 is TGTGCCAGCAGTTTCGGGACTAGCGGTAGCACAGATACGCAGTATTTT. Translated, it gives CASSFGTSGSTDTQYF.

This chain connects TRBV3-1 (or the pseudogene TRBV3-2) to TRBJ2-7; D is unclear. The CDR3 loop spans 15 amino acids. Germline lookup yields CDR1 LGHDT and CDR2 YNNKEL (reference sequence). The V gene lost 2 bases and the J gene lost 3 bases, with 14 bases spanning the gap. CDR3 amino acids: CASSQSVTSGYEQYF. In DNA form, the CDR3 reads TGTGCCAGCAGCCAAAGTGTGACTTCCGGCTACGAGCAGTACTTC.

This chain links TRBV30 with TRBJ2-7; TRBD1 is a possible D gene (6 bases). V was clipped by 4 bases and J by 6 bases, with 13 bases between them. From germline, CDR1 is GTSNPN and CDR2 SVGIG (reference sequence). The CDR3 spans 12 residues. The CDR3 DNA follows: TGTGCCTGGACTACAGGGTGGGGCGAGCAGTACTTC. Residues: CAWTTGWGEQYF. Complete variable domain (other parts from reference TRBV30 and TRBJ2-7): SQTIHQWPATLVQPVGSPLSLECTVEGTSNPNLYWYRQAAGRGLQLLFYSVGIGQISSEVPQNLSASRPQDRQFILSSKKLLLSDSGFYLCAWTTGWGEQYFGPGTRLTVT.